This entry features one T cell receptor (beta chain) sequence. These data come from a study of control samples from healthy donors and cancer patients. Here immunoSEQ multiplex PCR was the method, and the copy in TCRdb shows in-frame clones only, minus some. Of about 95,000 clones listed, 70% to 90% are singletons. Germline V gene data show CDR1 as SGHNT and CDR2 as YENEEA. The CDR3 spans 13 residues. Trimming removed 2 bases from V and 3 bases from J, with 6 bases in between. The V gene is TRBV11-3, the J gene TRBJ2-3; D is ambiguous. What was sequenced was blood. The clonotype comes from a man aged 25-40 years in good health. CDR3 region: CASSLRQTDTQYF. CDR3 nucleotides: TGTGCCAGCAGCTTAAGGCAGACAGATACGCAGTATTTT.